These T cell receptor beta chains were read from a single sample in a study of T cell responses to AZD1222 COVID-19 vaccine. TCRdb's table, derived via immunoSEQ multiplex PCR, lists solely in-frame clones and lacks some. The sample has some 150,000 clones; about 87% are singletons. The source material was peripheral blood, sampled on day 0 of AZD1222 vaccination. These receptor sequences come from an adult in good health. Both conserved end residues are part of each CDR3. The order of the fields is V gene, D gene, J gene, clone size, CDR3 protein, CDR3 DNA. The D gene is left open where the match is weak. For some rows the clone size is stated as once, few or many, or as a class when expanded; others skip it.

TRBV9	NA	TRBJ1-2	NA	CASSRTGDRDNYGYTF	TGTGCCAGCAGCCGAACAGGCGACCGGGACAACTATGGCTACACCTTC
TRBV10-3	NA	TRBJ1-1	NA	CAISGTRTAMNTEAFF	TGTGCCATCAGTGGGACTCGGACGGCCATGAACACTGAAGCTTTCTTT
TRBV18	NA	TRBJ2-7	NA	CASSGTSYSYEQYF	TGTGCCAGCTCCGGGACGTCCTACTCCTACGAGCAGTACTTC
TRBV12-3/TRBV12-4	NA	TRBJ2-5	NA	CASSSNMQETQYF	TGTGCCAGCAGTTCCAACATGCAAGAGACCCAGTACTTC
TRBV3-1/TRBV3-2	NA	TRBJ2-2	NA	CASSQVSGELFF	TGTGCCAGCAGCCAAGTGAGCGGGGAGCTGTTTTTT
TRBV28	NA	TRBJ2-7	NA	CASSSYHRGQSYEQYF	TGTGCCAGCAGTTCATACCACCGGGGCCAATCCTACGAGCAGTACTTC
TRBV9	TRBD1	TRBJ1-2	NA	CASSVGGTGSYGYTF	TGTGCCAGCAGCGTGGGCGGGACAGGGTCCTATGGCTACACCTTC
TRBV6-2/TRBV6-3	TRBD1	TRBJ1-4	NA	CASSDLGQGATNEKLFF	TGTGCCAGCAGTGACCTTGGGCAGGGGGCAACTAATGAAAAACTGTTTTTT
TRBV7-2	TRBD1	TRBJ1-4	NA	CASSPLPWTGGFLNEKLFF	TGTGCCAGCAGCCCCTTACCCTGGACAGGGGGCTTCCTTAATGAAAAACTGTTTTTT
TRBV2	NA	TRBJ1-2	NA	CASRTANYGYTF	TGTGCCAGCAGGACAGCTAACTATGGCTACACCTTC
TRBV19	NA	TRBJ2-7	NA	CASSIRHTSYEQYF	TGTGCCAGTAGTATTAGGCACACCTCCTACGAGCAGTACTTC
TRBV19	TRBD2	TRBJ2-3	NA	CAAGGGAATQYF	TGTGCCGCCGGCGGGGGGGCCGCTACGCAGTATTTT
TRBV6-5	NA	TRBJ2-7	NA	CASSSTVGLSEQYF	TGTGCCAGCAGTTCGACAGTGGGTCTCTCCGAGCAGTACTTC
TRBV30	NA	TRBJ2-7	NA	CAWGVSYEQYF	TGTGCCTGGGGGGTAAGCTACGAGCAGTACTTC
TRBV5-1	NA	TRBJ1-2	NA	CASSTGYKYGYTF	TGCGCCAGCAGCACGGGTTATAAATATGGCTACACCTTC
TRBV7-9	TRBD2	TRBJ2-7	NA	CASSLDGRGGRYEQYF	TGTGCCAGCAGCTTAGATGGTCGCGGGGGAAGGTACGAGCAGTACTTC
TRBV6-5	NA	TRBJ2-2	NA	CASTQGGTGELFF	TGTGCCAGCACCCAGGGCGGGACCGGGGAGCTGTTTTTT
TRBV18	NA	TRBJ1-1	NA	CASSPRNPMNTEAFF	TGTGCCAGCTCACCCCGGAACCCTATGAACACTGAAGCTTTCTTT
TRBV7-2	NA	TRBJ1-6	NA	CASSLGDIASPLHF	TGTGCCAGCAGCTTGGGGGACATCGCTTCACCCCTCCACTTT
TRBV19	NA	TRBJ1-1	NA	CASSIFRGIHGTEAFF	TGTGCCAGTAGTATATTCAGGGGTATTCATGGCACTGAAGCTTTCTTT
TRBV18	NA	TRBJ1-2	once	CASSPKPRADGYTF	TGTGCCAGCTCACCAAAGCCCAGGGCTGATGGCTACACCTTC
TRBV7-3	NA	TRBJ1-1	once	CASSFGQQDEAFF	TGTGCCAGCAGCTTCGGGCAACAGGATGAAGCTTTCTTT
TRBV7-9	NA	TRBJ1-1	NA	CASSLGQADEAFF	TGTGCCAGCAGCTTAGGGCAGGCTGATGAAGCTTTCTTT
TRBV7-2	NA	TRBJ2-7	NA	CASSATTGEQYF	TGTGCCAGCAGCGCTACTACGGGGGAGCAGTACTTC
TRBV7-2	NA	TRBJ1-2	NA	CASSLDSGEYGYTF	TGTGCCAGCAGCTTAGACTCAGGGGAGTATGGCTACACCTTC
TRBV9	TRBD1	TRBJ2-2	NA	CASSVRGPGTGELFF	TGTGCCAGCAGCGTAAGGGGGCCTGGCACCGGGGAGCTGTTTTTT
TRBV20-1	TRBD1	TRBJ1-2	NA	CSASTGTGPQTNYGYTF	TGCAGTGCTAGTACCGGGACAGGACCCCAAACTAACTATGGCTACACCTTC
TRBV2	NA	TRBJ2-7	NA	CASTPSSYEQYF	TGTGCCAGCACCCCGAGCTCCTACGAGCAGTACTTC
TRBV24-1	TRBD1	TRBJ1-2	NA	CATSDRQGGGYTF	TGTGCCACCAGTGATCGACAGGGAGGTGGCTACACCTTC
TRBV4-3	NA	TRBJ1-3	NA	CASSQDGNRLNTIYF	TGCGCCAGCAGCCAAGATGGGAACAGACTAAACACCATATATTTT
TRBV2	TRBD2	TRBJ2-2	once	CASRSSSGLLSGELFF	TGTGCCAGCAGATCGTCTAGCGGACTACTGTCCGGGGAGCTGTTTTTT
TRBV15	NA	TRBJ2-7	once	CATSRDPSYEQYF	TGTGCCACCAGCAGGGATCCTTCCTACGAGCAGTACTTC
TRBV19	NA	TRBJ1-6	once	CASRPENNSPLHF	TGTGCCAGTAGGCCAGAGAATAATTCACCCCTCCACTTT
TRBV4-2	NA	TRBJ2-5	NA	CASSDASGTKETQYF	TGTGCCAGCAGCGACGCCTCTGGGACCAAAGAGACCCAGTACTTC
TRBV14	NA	TRBJ1-1	once	CASSQEPGNKDTEAFF	TGTGCCAGCAGCCAAGAACCCGGGAACAAGGACACTGAAGCTTTCTTT
TRBV3-1/TRBV3-2	NA	TRBJ2-1	NA	CASSPGVF	TGTGCCAGCAGCCCGGGAGTCTTC
TRBV27	NA	TRBJ2-5	NA	CASSLVGSQETQYF	TGTGCCAGCAGTTTAGTGGGGTCCCAAGAGACCCAGTACTTC
TRBV7-3	NA	TRBJ1-4	NA	CASSLVGPSDEKLFF	TGTGCCAGCAGCTTAGTGGGGCCGAGTGATGAAAAACTGTTTTTT
TRBV29-1	NA	TRBJ2-7	NA	CSVSPANPYEQYF	TGCAGCGTCTCCCCAGCGAATCCCTACGAGCAGTACTTC
TRBV7-3	NA	TRBJ1-2	NA	CASRGEVSYGYTF	TGTGCCAGCAGAGGGGAGGTTTCCTATGGCTACACCTTC
TRBV7-2	NA	TRBJ1-5	NA	CASSFDSSYNQPQHF	TGTGCCAGCAGCTTCGACAGTTCCTACAATCAGCCCCAGCATTTT
TRBV27	NA	TRBJ2-4	NA	CASSPGILAKNIQYF	TGTGCCAGCAGCCCAGGGATCCTAGCCAAAAACATTCAGTACTTC
TRBV3-1/TRBV3-2	NA	TRBJ2-7	NA	CASSHTPSGEQYF	TGTGCCAGCAGCCACACTCCCTCGGGGGAGCAGTACTTC
TRBV9	TRBD1	TRBJ1-1	NA	CASSGRLDRVTEAFF	TGTGCCAGCAGCGGGAGACTGGACAGGGTAACTGAAGCTTTCTTT
TRBV7-2	NA	TRBJ2-2	few	CASSLATANTGELFF	TGTGCCAGCAGCTTGGCGACAGCGAACACCGGGGAGCTGTTTTTT
TRBV10-1	TRBD1	TRBJ1-3	NA	CASTETEQGAVCGNTIYF	TGCGCCAGCACCGAGACGGAACAGGGGGCAGTTTGTGGAAACACCATATATTTT
TRBV5-6	TRBD1	TRBJ2-5	NA	CASSVTGGEETQYF	TGTGCCAGCAGCGTGACAGGGGGCGAAGAGACCCAGTACTTC
TRBV19	NA	TRBJ2-7	NA	CASSDPGGLSYEQYF	TGTGCCAGTAGTGACCCAGGAGGGCTCTCCTACGAGCAGTACTTC
TRBV27	TRBD1	TRBJ1-2	NA	CASSLSGTGLYGYTF	TGTGCCAGCAGTTTATCTGGGACAGGGCTCTATGGCTACACCTTC
TRBV3-1/TRBV3-2	NA	TRBJ1-4	NA	CASSQEATGTSNEKLFF	TGTGCCAGCAGCCAAGAAGCCACAGGAACCTCTAATGAAAAACTGTTTTTT
TRBV20-1	NA	TRBJ2-3	NA	CSASGGLNTDTQYF	TGCAGTGCTAGTGGAGGGTTAAACACAGATACGCAGTATTTT
TRBV23-1	NA	TRBJ1-1	NA	CASSRAVVNTEAFF	TGCGCCAGCAGTCGAGCTGTGGTGAACACTGAAGCTTTCTTT
TRBV12-3/TRBV12-4	NA	TRBJ2-1	NA	CASGRVEQFF	TGTGCCAGCGGCCGGGTCGAGCAGTTCTTC
TRBV7-6	TRBD1	TRBJ1-5	NA	CASSTDRGQPQHF	TGTGCCAGCAGCACGGACAGGGGTCAGCCCCAGCATTTT
TRBV7-3	NA	TRBJ2-2	few	CASSLKAGALNTGELFF	TGTGCCAGCAGCTTAAAGGCGGGGGCCCTGAACACCGGGGAGCTGTTTTTT